Shown below are 17 T cell receptor beta chains from a single sample sequenced in a study of cytomegalovirus exposure and HLA in healthy donors. PCR amplification relied on 60 Vbeta primers (plus 13 Jbeta primers). The data were produced by immunoSEQ multiplex PCR, yet TCRdb's version contains in-frame clones alone and is incomplete. The data contain approximately 220,000 clones, 83% of them singletons. The source material was PBMCs. The receptors here all came from a girl aged 5-17 years in good health and CMV-seronegative.

CDR3 protein: CASSLSRSNTGELFF. DNA of the CDR3: TGTGCCAGCAGCTTAAGCAGGTCGAACACCGGGGAGCTGTTTTTT. J is TRBJ2-2 and V is TRBV7-3, with D unresolved. The germline CDR1 and CDR2 sequences are SGHTA and FQGTGA. This CDR3 has 15 amino acids. V was cut by 1 base and J by 0 bases, with 6 bases left in between.

The genes are TRBV5-1 and TRBJ2-7; TRBD1 matches 9 bases. The germline V gene has CDR1 SGHRS and CDR2 YFSETQ. This CDR3 has 15 residues. The V segment lost 3 bases and the J segment 2 bases; nucleotides outside the gene matches: 6. The CDR3 bases are TGCGCCAGCAGCTCCCAACAGGGGGCCACCTACGAGCAGTACTTC. This encodes CASSSQQGATYEQYF.

The chain is built from TRBV30 and TRBJ1-2; a possible D gene is TRBD1 (6 bases). CDR3 length: 12 residues. Trimming shortened V by 2 bases and J by 8 bases, and 12 bases separated the two germline ends. The V gene's germline CDR1 is GTSNPN and CDR2 SVGIG (reference sequence). The CDR3 DNA sequence: TGTGCCTGGAGTACAGGGAGTGAAGGCTACACCTTC. Protein: CAWSTGSEGYTF.

The rearrangement joins TRBV7-8 to TRBJ1-5; D gene uncertain. The germline V and J ends were trimmed by 2 bases and 4 bases, with 9 bases remaining between them. Germline CDR1 reads SGHVS; CDR2 reads FQNEAQ. The CDR3 spans 14 residues. CDR3 in amino acids: CASSLSEKNQPQHF. The CDR3 coding sequence is TGTGCCAGCAGCTTATCTGAGAAGAATCAGCCCCAGCATTTT.

This clone has only one observation. The chain uses TRBV9 and TRBJ1-1, with a weak D call TRBD1 (6 bases). Germline-derived CDR1 and CDR2 are SGDLS and YYNGEE. Trimming pared 4 bases from V and 4 bases from J, leaving 11 bases between. The CDR3 has 13 amino acids. The CDR3, as DNA: TGTGCCAGCAGCCTAACAGGGTTCACTGAAGCTTTCTTT. Translated, it gives CASSLTGFTEAFF.

In DNA form, the CDR3 reads TGTGCCAGCAGTGAATCTGGGGAGCTGTTTTTT. It is translated as CASSESGELFF. The chain carries TRBV2 and TRBJ2-2; no clear D gene. Germline V CDR1 and CDR2: SNHLY, FYNNEI. This CDR3 region has 11 residues. V shed 2 bases and J shed 8 bases, with 3 bases lying between them.

The rearrangement links TRBV28 to TRBJ1-5, with D possibly being TRBD1 (5 bases). Germline assignment: CDR1 MDHEN and CDR2 SYDVKM. The CDR3 has 15 residues. With 5 bases removed from V and 1 base from J, the gap between germline ends came to 12 bases. The chain's CDR3 is CASSGGIWSNQPQHF. Here the CDR3 DNA reads TGTGCCAGCAGTGGGGGGATATGGAGCAATCAGCCCCAGCATTTT.

This chain joins TRBV4-2 and TRBJ2-5; TRBD1 agrees at 8 bases. The CDR3 has 17 amino acids. The V and J ends lost 1 base and 3 bases, in that order; junction bases with no gene match: 10. CDR1 is LGHNA, CDR2 YNFKEQ, per germline. This CDR3 reads CASSQGPGQGGEETQYF. In nucleotides, the CDR3 is TGTGCCAGCAGCCAAGGTCCTGGACAGGGTGGGGAAGAGACCCAGTACTTC.

The chain uses TRBV4-1 and TRBJ2-2, with D unclear. This CDR3 has 14 amino acids. Germline assignment: CDR1 MGHRA and CDR2 YSYEKL. Trimming left V 0 bases short and J 4 bases short, with 6 bases between. This chain's CDR3 is CASSQDSRTGELFF. The CDR3 nucleotides read TGCGCCAGCAGCCAAGATAGCCGCACCGGGGAGCTGTTTTTT.

V usage is TRBV5-1 and J usage is TRBJ2-2, with D possibly being TRBD1 (5 bases). This CDR3 region has 16 residues. The V and J ends lost 5 bases and 1 base respectively, with 15 bases between them. Germline V gene sequence: CDR1 SGHRS, CDR2 YFSETQ. This CDR3 reads CASRRLPRENTGELFF. Written as DNA, the CDR3 is TGCGCCAGCAGACGATTACCCAGGGAGAACACCGGGGAGCTGTTTTTT.

This chain uses TRBV5-6 with TRBJ2-1; 7 bases agree with TRBD2. The CDR3 totals 14 residues. Germline V CDR1 and CDR2: SGHDT, YYEEEE. Germline trimming cut 2 bases from V and 4 bases from J; bases unmatched to any gene: 3. The CDR3 DNA follows: TGTGCCAGCAGCTTTAGCGGGCCTTACAATGAGCAGTTCTTC. Translating gives CASSFSGPYNEQFF.

This rearrangement joins TRBV6-1 to TRBJ2-3, with 8 bases matching TRBD1. V was clipped by 3 bases and J by 3 bases; unmatched bases: 5. CDR3 size: 15 residues. CDR1 MNHNS and CDR2 SASEGT come from the germline V gene. DNA of the CDR3: TGTGCCAGCAGTGACCGGGACAGGTTAACAGATACGCAGTATTTT. Its translation: CASSDRDRLTDTQYF.

The genes are TRBV13 and TRBJ2-7; tentative D call: TRBD1 (6 bases). From germline, CDR1 is PRHDT and CDR2 FYEKMQ (reference sequence). V was shortened by 5 bases and J by 3 bases, with 14 bases between the two germline ends. This CDR3 comprises 14 residues. CDR3 sequence reads: CASSPTGINYEQYF. DNA for the CDR3: TGTGCCAGCAGCCCAACAGGGATCAACTACGAGCAGTACTTC.

This clone has only a few counts. The chain employs TRBV28 and TRBJ1-2; D is unresolved. The CDR3 spans 11 residues. V was clipped by 7 bases and J by 4 bases, with 7 bases between them. In germline, CDR1 is MDHEN, CDR2 SYDVKM. The CDR3 DNA reads TGTGCCAGCAATGGCCTCTATGGCTACACCTTC. Translating gives CASNGLYGYTF.

The chain employs TRBV7-9 and TRBJ2-3; weak D call: TRBD1 (5 bases). The V gene lost 5 bases and the J gene lost 0 bases, with 15 bases spanning the gap. The length of the CDR3 is 16 residues. In germline, CDR1 is SEHNR, CDR2 FQNEAQ (reference sequence). The CDR3 bases are TGTGCCAGCAGCCCATTCAGGGCTTCTAGCACAGATACGCAGTATTTT. This codes for CASSPFRASSTDTQYF.

This chain links TRBV7-2 with TRBJ2-7, with 7 nucleotides matching TRBD2. Per the germline V gene, CDR1 is SGHTA and CDR2 is FQGNSA. V shed 4 bases and J 6 bases; nucleotides not matched to a gene: 12. CDR3 length: 15 amino acids. CDR3 sequence (DNA): TGTGCCAGCAGCTCTTTTCCGGGAGGAACCCTCGAGCAGTACTTC. It encodes CASSSFPGGTLEQYF.

The table lists this clone with a count of one. The chain carries TRBV5-1 and TRBJ2-7, with 8 bases aligning to TRBD2. Germline CDR1 reads SGHRS; CDR2 reads YFSETQ. This CDR3 has 15 amino acids. J was trimmed by 4 bases and V by 0 bases; bases with no gene match: 6. CDR3 DNA: TGCGCCAGCAGCTTGGGTGGCGGGAGGCCTTACGAGCAGTACTTC. Protein sequence: CASSLGGGRPYEQYF. Filled out from reference TRBV5-1 and TRBJ2-7, the complete variable domain reads KAGVTQTPRYLIKTRGQQVTLSCSPISGHRSVSWYQQTPGQGLQFLFEYFSETQRNKGNFPGRFSGRQFSNSRSEMNVSTLELGDSALYLCASSLGGGRPYEQYFGPGTRLTVT.